The 17 T cell receptor beta chains below all came from one sample that was sequenced in a study of T cells in Graves' hyperthyroidism and ophthalmopathy. Using RNA transcripts as the source, TCR beta CDR3 regions were amplified. The TCR CDR3 first-round RT-PCR relied on the HTBI primer set. TCRdb redid the calling of the multiplex PCR reads with MiXCR, one entry per CDR3 protein. The sample holds some 530,000 distinct CDR3 sequences; about 22% are singletons and the top ten take under 55%. The sequenced sample was blood. All receptors derive from a woman in her seventies with Graves' ophthalmopathy.

There are a few counts of this clonotype. The chain carries TRBV2 and TRBJ1-6; maybe TRBD1 (5 bases). The germline V and J ends were trimmed by 2 bases and 4 bases, with 9 bases remaining between them. CDR3 length: 15 residues. Germline CDR1 and CDR2: SNHLY and FYNNEI. DNA for the CDR3: TGTGCCAGCAGTGAACTGGAGGGGTATAATTCACCCCTCCACTTT. This gives the protein CASSELEGYNSPLHF. Combining the CDR3 with reference TRBV2 and TRBJ1-6 gives the whole variable domain EPEVTQTPSHQVTQMGQEVILRCVPISNHLYFYWYRQILGQKVEFLVSFYNNEISEKSEIFDDQFSVERPDGSNFTLKIRSTKLEDSAMYFCASSELEGYNSPLHFGNGTRLTVT.

The gene calls are TRBV27 and TRBJ2-7; D not resolved. This CDR3 has 14 amino acids. Germline assignment: CDR1 MNHEY and CDR2 SMNVEV (reference sequence). V gave up 2 bases and J gave up 7 bases, with 15 bases separating them. CDR3 sequence (DNA): TGTGCCAGCAGTTTAGTCGGTTCTCTTGGGGAGCAGTACTTC. This translates into CASSLVGSLGEQYF.

At least ten counts were recorded for this clonotype. This CDR3 is CASSLGGPEGETQYF. The DNA of the CDR3 is TGTGCCAGCAGCTTAGGCGGCCCTGAGGGGGAGACCCAGTACTTC. The chain recombines TRBV11-2 with TRBJ2-5; D tentatively reads TRBD1 or TRBD2 (5 bases each). The germline gives CDR1 SGHAT, CDR2 FQNNGV. Trimming pared 1 base from V and 5 bases from J, leaving 14 bases between. The CDR3 extends over 15 amino acids.

The table lists this clonotype with a few counts. The chain combines TRBV15 with TRBJ1-4, with D perhaps matching TRBD1 (5 bases). Looked up from germline, CDR1 is LNHNV and CDR2 is YYDKDF (reference sequence). V lost 6 bases, J lost 3 bases, and 17 bases lay in between. The CDR3 length is 16 residues. The CDR3 nucleotides read TGTGCCACCAGTGCCCCCCGGGACGGACCTAATGAAAAACTGTTTTTT. Its translation: CATSAPRDGPNEKLFF.

The chain couples TRBV24-1 to TRBJ2-1; TRBD2 matches 14 bases. Looked up from germline, CDR1 is KGHDR and CDR2 is SFDVKD. The V and J ends lost 4 bases and 0 bases, in that order; junction bases with no gene match: 4. The CDR3 loop spans 18 amino acids. The CDR3 spells CATSETGTSGSSYNEQFF. As DNA, the CDR3 is TGTGCCACCAGTGAAACGGGGACTAGCGGGAGCTCCTACAATGAGCAGTTCTTC.

This clonotype was detected only a few times. The genes are TRBV7-2 and TRBJ1-1, with D possibly TRBD1 on 5 matching bases. V was cut by 5 bases and J by 0 bases, with 10 bases left in between. This CDR3 is built from 14 residues. CDR1 SGHTA and CDR2 FQGNSA come from the germline V gene. The CDR3 DNA sequence: TGTGCCAGCAGCAAACAGGCCTTGAACACTGAAGCTTTCTTT. This encodes CASSKQALNTEAFF.

This clonotype has just a few counts. V gene TRBV20-1 combines with J gene TRBJ1-3; no definite D call. CDR1 and CDR2 from the germline V gene are DFQATT and SNEGSKA (reference sequence). V gave up 6 bases and J gave up 0 bases, with 15 bases separating them. The CDR3 length is 15 residues. CDR3 in DNA: TGCAGTGCACAAGGGCTTCGGAGCTCTGGAAACACCATATATTTT. Protein product: CSAQGLRSSGNTIYF.

The V and J genes are TRBV5-1 and TRBJ2-2; TRBD1 matches 7 bases. Unmatched junction bases numbered 5, after V lost 5 bases and J lost 4 bases. The germline CDR1 and CDR2 sequences are SGHRS and YFSETQ. This CDR3 contains 14 residues. The CDR3 bases are TGCGCCAGCAGGGACAGGACAGGCACCGGGGAGCTGTTTTTT. Its protein product is CASRDRTGTGELFF.

This clonotype turned up a few times. The chain recombines TRBV12-3 or TRBV12-4 with TRBJ2-2; 7 bases match TRBD1. This CDR3 region has 17 residues. V lost 1 base, J lost 4 bases, and 9 bases stayed unmatched. CDR3 sequence (DNA): TGTGCCAGCAGTTTAGAACAGGGGCGTCTAGGCACCGGGGAGCTGTTTTTT. Its translation: CASSLEQGRLGTGELFF.

The chain links TRBV6-1 to TRBJ1-5, with D possibly being TRBD1 (6 bases). Germline CDR1 reads MNHNS; CDR2 reads SASEGT. The V end was cut by 7 bases, the J end by 6 bases, with 13 bases between. The CDR3 sequence is 13 residues long. The CDR3 region is CASTQGGGQPQHF. In DNA form, the CDR3 reads TGTGCCAGCACCCAGGGAGGGGGTCAGCCCCAGCATTTT.

This clonotype was recorded once. CDR3: CASREQGTGNTIYF. The CDR3 nucleotides read TGTGCCAGTAGGGAACAGGGAACCGGAAACACCATATATTTT. The chain uses TRBV19 and TRBJ1-3, with D tentatively TRBD1 (6 bases). CDR1 and CDR2 (germline): LNHDA, SQIVND (reference sequence). The length of the CDR3 is 14 residues. Trimming pared 6 bases from V and 4 bases from J, leaving 13 bases between.

The chain links TRBV10-3 to TRBJ1-5, with D tentatively TRBD1 (5 bases). The V gene lost 8 bases and the J gene lost 5 bases, with 16 bases spanning the gap. In germline, CDR1 is ENHRY, CDR2 SYGVKD. This CDR3 has 14 amino acids. CDR3 protein: CAISPAGLHQPQHF. Here the CDR3 DNA reads TGTGCCATCTCCCCGGCAGGGCTGCATCAGCCCCAGCATTTT.

This clonotype appeared many times. The V call is TRBV12-5, the J call TRBJ1-5; D is perhaps TRBD1 (6 bases). Germline CDR1 reads LGHNT; CDR2 reads FRNRAP. The CDR3 covers 15 residues. Trimming took 7 bases from V and 4 from J, leaving 17 bases between them. CDR3 sequence: CASAPSGGQNQPQHF. The CDR3 DNA sequence: TGTGCTAGTGCCCCCTCCGGGGGACAAAATCAGCCCCAGCATTTT.

The chain links TRBV5-1 to TRBJ2-2; no firm D call. V lost 0 bases and J 4 bases, leaving 13 bases between the germline ends. CDR1 SGHRS and CDR2 YFSETQ come from the germline V gene. This CDR3 region has 16 residues. In DNA form, the CDR3 reads TGCGCCAGCAGCTTGGCGCAGAGCCCGGGCACCGGGGAGCTGTTTTTT. This sequence encodes CASSLAQSPGTGELFF.

There are many counts of this clonotype. V gene TRBV2 combines with J gene TRBJ2-1; no definite D call. The germline gives CDR1 SNHLY, CDR2 FYNNEI. This CDR3 has 14 residues. V lost 6 bases and J 9 bases, leaving 18 bases between the germline ends. CDR3 nucleotide sequence: TGTGCCAGCAGCGTCTTGTCAGGATCTGCTGAGCAGTTCTTC. It specifies CASSVLSGSAEQFF. The entire variable domain, with the rest obtained from reference TRBV2 and TRBJ2-1, is as follows: EPEVTQTPSHQVTQMGQEVILRCVPISNHLYFYWYRQILGQKVEFLVSFYNNEISEKSEIFDDQFSVERPDGSNFTLKIRSTKLEDSAMYFCASSVLSGSAEQFFGPGTRLTVL.

This clonotype appeared once. The V call is TRBV20-1, the J call TRBJ2-7; 10 bases match TRBD1. The CDR3 loop spans 14 amino acids. The junction had 4 bases not matched to a gene; V was cut back by 3 bases and J by 2 bases. Germline V lookup: CDR1 DFQATT, CDR2 SNEGSKA (reference sequence). The CDR3, as DNA: TGCAGTGCTAGTTGGACAGGGGGGACCTACGAGCAGTACTTC. Translating gives CSASWTGGTYEQYF.

V gene TRBV19 combines with J gene TRBJ1-5; perhaps TRBD1 as D (5 bases). The germline V gene has CDR1 LNHDA and CDR2 SQIVND (reference sequence). The V end was cut by 4 bases, the J end by 7 bases, with 20 bases between. The CDR3 has 16 amino acids. The CDR3 nucleotides read TGTGCCAGTAGTACTCGGTTCGGACAACAAGGGCAGCCCCAGCATTTT. Its protein product is CASSTRFGQQGQPQHF.